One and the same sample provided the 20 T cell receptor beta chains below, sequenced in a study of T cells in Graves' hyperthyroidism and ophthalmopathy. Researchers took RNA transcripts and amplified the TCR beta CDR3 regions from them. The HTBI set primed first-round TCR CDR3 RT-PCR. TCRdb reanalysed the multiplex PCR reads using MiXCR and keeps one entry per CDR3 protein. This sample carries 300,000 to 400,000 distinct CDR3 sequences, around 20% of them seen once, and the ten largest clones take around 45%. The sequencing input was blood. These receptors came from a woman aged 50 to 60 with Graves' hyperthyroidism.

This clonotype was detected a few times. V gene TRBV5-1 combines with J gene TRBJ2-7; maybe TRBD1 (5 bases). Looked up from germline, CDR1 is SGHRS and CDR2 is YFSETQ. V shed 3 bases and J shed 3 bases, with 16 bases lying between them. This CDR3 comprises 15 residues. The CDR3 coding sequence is TGCGCCAGCAGCTCAAGGGGTCAAGGGCACTACGAGCAGTACTTC. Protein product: CASSSRGQGHYEQYF.

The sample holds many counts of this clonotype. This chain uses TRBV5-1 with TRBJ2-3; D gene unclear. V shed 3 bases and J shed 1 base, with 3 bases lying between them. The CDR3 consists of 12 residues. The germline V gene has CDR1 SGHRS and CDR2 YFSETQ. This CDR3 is CASSSGTDTQYF. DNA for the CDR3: TGCGCCAGCAGCTCTGGCACAGATACGCAGTATTTT.

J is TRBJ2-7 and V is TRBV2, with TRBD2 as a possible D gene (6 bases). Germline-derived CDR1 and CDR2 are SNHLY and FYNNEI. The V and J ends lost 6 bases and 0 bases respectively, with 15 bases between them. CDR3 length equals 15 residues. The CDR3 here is CASSSRDFRSYEQYF. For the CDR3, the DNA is TGTGCCAGCAGCTCCCGGGACTTTCGCTCCTACGAGCAGTACTTC.

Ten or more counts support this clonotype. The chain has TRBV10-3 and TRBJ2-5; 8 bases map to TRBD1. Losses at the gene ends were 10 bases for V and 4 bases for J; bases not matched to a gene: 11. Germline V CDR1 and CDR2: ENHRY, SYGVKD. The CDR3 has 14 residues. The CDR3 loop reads CATLRDRQAETQYF. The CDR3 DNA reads TGTGCCACGCTCCGGGACAGGCAAGCAGAGACCCAGTACTTC.

CDR3 region: CSVVRGSGRTEAFF. CDR3 bases: TGCAGCGTTGTACGAGGGTCCGGGCGCACTGAAGCTTTCTTT. V usage is TRBV29-1 and J usage is TRBJ1-1; D gene unclear. Germline V gives CDR1 SQVTM, CDR2 ANQGSEA. Trimming took off 4 bases at V and 4 bases at J, with 16 bases between the two ends. This CDR3 has 14 amino acids.

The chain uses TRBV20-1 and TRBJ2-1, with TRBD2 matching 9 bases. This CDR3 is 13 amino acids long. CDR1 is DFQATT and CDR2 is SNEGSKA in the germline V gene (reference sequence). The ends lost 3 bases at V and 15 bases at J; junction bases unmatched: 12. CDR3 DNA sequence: TGCAGTGCTAGGAAGCGGGAGGCCCTTAGTTTGTTCTTC. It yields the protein CSARKREALSLFF.

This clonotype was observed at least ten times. Here the CDR3 DNA reads TGCAGTGCTGAAACAGGGGTGGAAGAGACCCAGTACTTC. Translating gives CSAETGVEETQYF. The chain is built from TRBV20-1 and TRBJ2-5, with TRBD1 identical over 7 bases. Unmatched junction bases numbered 6, after V lost 5 bases and J lost 3 bases. This CDR3 has 13 amino acids. From germline, CDR1 is DFQATT and CDR2 SNEGSKA (reference sequence).

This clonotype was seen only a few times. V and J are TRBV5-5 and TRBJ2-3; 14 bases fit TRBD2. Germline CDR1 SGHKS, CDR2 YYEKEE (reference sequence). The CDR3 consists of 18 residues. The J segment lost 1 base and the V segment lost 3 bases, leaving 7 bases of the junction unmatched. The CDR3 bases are TGTGCCAGCAGCTCCGGGACTAGCGGGAGTTGGGGCACAGATACGCAGTATTTT. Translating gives CASSSGTSGSWGTDTQYF.

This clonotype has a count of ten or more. The CDR3 coding sequence is TGCAGTGGGCCGGGGCAGGGGCAAGTGTCCCAGTACTTC. The encoded protein is CSGPGQGQVSQYF. The J gene is TRBJ2-5, the V gene TRBV20-1, with a tentative D call TRBD1 (6 bases). CDR1 DFQATT and CDR2 SNEGSKA come from the germline V gene (reference sequence). This CDR3 region has 13 residues. V lost 7 bases and J 9 bases, leaving 21 bases between the germline ends.

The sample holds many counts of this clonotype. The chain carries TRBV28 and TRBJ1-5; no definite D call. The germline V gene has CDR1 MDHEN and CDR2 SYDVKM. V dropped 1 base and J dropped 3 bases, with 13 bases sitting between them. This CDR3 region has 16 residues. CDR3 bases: TGTGCCAGCAGTTTATTGGCAGTTAACCCCAATCAGCCCCAGCATTTT. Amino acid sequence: CASSLLAVNPNQPQHF.

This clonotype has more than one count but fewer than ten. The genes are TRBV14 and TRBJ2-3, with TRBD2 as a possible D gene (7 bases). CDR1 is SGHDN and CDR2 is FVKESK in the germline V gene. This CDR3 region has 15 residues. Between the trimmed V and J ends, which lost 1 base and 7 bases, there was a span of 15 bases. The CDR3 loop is CASSQGGGARYTQYF. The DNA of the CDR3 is TGTGCCAGCAGCCAAGGGGGGGGCGCTCGATATACGCAGTATTTT.

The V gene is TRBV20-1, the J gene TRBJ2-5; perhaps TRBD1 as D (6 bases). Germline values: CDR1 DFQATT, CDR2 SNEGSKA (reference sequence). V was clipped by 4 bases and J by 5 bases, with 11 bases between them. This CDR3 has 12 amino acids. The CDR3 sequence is CSATTGFETQYF. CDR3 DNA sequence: TGCAGTGCTACGACAGGCTTTGAGACCCAGTACTTC.

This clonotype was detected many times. As DNA, the CDR3 is TGTGCCAGCAGCTCCGGGACTAGCGGGAGGGATACGCAGTATTTT. Its translation is CASSSGTSGRDTQYF. This chain connects TRBV28 to TRBJ2-3; 15 bases line up with TRBD2. This CDR3 is built from 15 residues. V was clipped by 6 bases and J by 6 bases; unmatched bases: 4. The V gene's germline CDR1 is MDHEN and CDR2 SYDVKM.

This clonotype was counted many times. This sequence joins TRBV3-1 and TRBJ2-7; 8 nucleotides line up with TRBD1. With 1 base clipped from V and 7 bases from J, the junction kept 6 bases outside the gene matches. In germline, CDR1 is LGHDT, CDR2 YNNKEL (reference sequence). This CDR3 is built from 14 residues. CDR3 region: CASSQGNRGEEQYF. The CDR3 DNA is TGTGCCAGCAGCCAAGGAAACAGGGGGGAAGAGCAGTACTTC.

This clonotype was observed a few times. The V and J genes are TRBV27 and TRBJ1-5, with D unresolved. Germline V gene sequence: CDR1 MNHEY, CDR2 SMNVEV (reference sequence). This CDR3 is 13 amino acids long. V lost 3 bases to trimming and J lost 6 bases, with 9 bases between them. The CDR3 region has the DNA TGTGCCAGCAGTTTTTCGGGGATTCAGCCCCAGCATTTT. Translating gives CASSFSGIQPQHF.

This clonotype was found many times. CDR3 sequence: CATSDPAGQNYGYTF. DNA for the CDR3: TGTGCCACCAGTGATCCCGCGGGACAGAACTATGGCTACACCTTC. The chain employs TRBV24-1 and TRBJ1-2, with 7 bases fitting TRBD1. The CDR3 is 15 residues long. From germline, CDR1 is KGHDR and CDR2 SFDVKD. The V segment lost 3 bases and the J segment 2 bases; nucleotides outside the gene matches: 5.

CDR3 DNA sequence: TGTGCCAGCAGTGACCAGCGGGCAACAGATACGCAGTATTTT. Amino acids: CASSDQRATDTQYF. The V gene is TRBV2, the J gene TRBJ2-3, with a weak D call TRBD2 (6 bases). Trimming removed 3 bases from V and 3 bases from J, with 10 bases in between. This CDR3 has 14 amino acids. Germline CDR1 SNHLY, CDR2 FYNNEI.

Written as DNA, the CDR3 is TGTGCCAGCAGCACGACAGGGCCCCCCGACAATGAGCAGTTCTTC. This translates into CASSTTGPPDNEQFF. The rearrangement uses TRBV5-5 and TRBJ2-1; 7 bases align to TRBD1. Looked up from germline, CDR1 is SGHKS and CDR2 is YYEKEE (reference sequence). The CDR3 loop spans 15 amino acids. Unmatched junction bases numbered 9, after V lost 4 bases and J lost 5 bases.

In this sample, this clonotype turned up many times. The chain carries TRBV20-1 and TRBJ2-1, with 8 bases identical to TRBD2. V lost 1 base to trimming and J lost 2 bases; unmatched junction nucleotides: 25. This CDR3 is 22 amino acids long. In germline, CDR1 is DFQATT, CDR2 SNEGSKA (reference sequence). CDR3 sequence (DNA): TGCAGTGCTAGAGTGATGCCAGGCACCGGGACTAGATCGTCGAAAGCCTACAATGAGCAGTTCTTC. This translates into CSARVMPGTGTRSSKAYNEQFF.

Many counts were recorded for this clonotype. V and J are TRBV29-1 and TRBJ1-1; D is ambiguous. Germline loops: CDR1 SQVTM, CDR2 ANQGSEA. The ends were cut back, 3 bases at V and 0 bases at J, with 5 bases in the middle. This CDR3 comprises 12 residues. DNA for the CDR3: TGCAGCGTTGATTCCTTGAACACTGAAGCTTTCTTT. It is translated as CSVDSLNTEAFF.